These 5 T cell receptor beta chains share one sample of origin, sequenced in a study of neurological immune-mediated disorders (dated by TCRdb to between 2018 and 2020). The library was obtained by 5' RACE. The listed sequencing device is Illumina HiSeq 2500. In-frame beta chains were kept once TCRdb had trimmed the public reads at Q25 with fastp and called clones with MiXCR. One record per CDR3 amino acid sequence lists the most common genes and DNA. The table for this sample lists fewer than 90,000 distinct CDR3 sequences; about 10% of them were counted only once. Approximately 9.6% of the sample rests with the top ten. In the paper's terms, the time point label means: longitudinal time-point 1 (baseline). Source material: PBMCs. These receptors all stem from a man aged 25 to 40 in good health.

This clonotype occurred many times. V is TRBV11-2 and J is TRBJ2-5; weak D call: TRBD2 (6 bases). The germline gives CDR1 SGHAT, CDR2 FQNNGV. With 5 bases removed from V and 9 bases from J, the gap between germline ends came to 22 bases. The CDR3 is 15 amino acids. CDR3 nucleotide sequence: TGTGCCAGCAGCCCTCCGATAGTGGGGAGGTGGGCCCAGTACTTC. The encoded protein is CASSPPIVGRWAQYF. Variable domain in full (rest from reference TRBV11-2 and TRBJ2-5): EAGVAQSPRYKIIEKRQSVAFWCNPISGHATLYWYQQILGQGPKLLIQFQNNGVVDDSQLPKDRFSAERLKGVDSTLKIQPAKLEDSAVYLCASSPPIVGRWAQYFGPGTRLLVL.

The chain has TRBV19 and TRBJ1-1, with 8 bases fitting TRBD1. V shed 6 bases, J shed 1 base, and the junction held 7 bases outside the gene matches. The CDR3 covers 15 residues. Germline lookup yields CDR1 LNHDA and CDR2 SQIVND (reference sequence). Written as DNA, the CDR3 is TGTGCCAGTAGCCTCCGGACAGGGAGGAACACTGAAGCTTTCTTT. Amino acids: CASSLRTGRNTEAFF.

There are many counts of this clonotype. This chain connects TRBV20-1 to TRBJ2-7; no clear D. The germline V and J ends were trimmed by 5 bases and 3 bases, with 17 bases remaining between them. The CDR3 runs to 14 residues. Germline-derived CDR1 and CDR2 are DFQATT and SNEGSKA (reference sequence). The CDR3 sequence is CSARLLGLYYEQYF. In nucleotides, the CDR3 is TGCAGTGCTCGATTGCTAGGGCTATACTACGAGCAGTACTTC.

This clonotype came up many times. The chain has TRBV2 and TRBJ2-1; 8 bases align to TRBD1. V shed 6 bases and J 8 bases; nucleotides not matched to a gene: 9. The CDR3 loop spans 14 amino acids. Germline loops: CDR1 SNHLY, CDR2 FYNNEI. CDR3 in DNA: TGTGCCAGCAGGGCAGGGGGCGCAAGGGATGAGCAGTTCTTC. This translates into CASRAGGARDEQFF.

This clonotype has at least ten counts. This chain joins TRBV20-1 and TRBJ2-1; TRBD2 matches at 7 bases. The germline V gene encodes CDR1 DFQATT and CDR2 SNEGSKA (reference sequence). The CDR3 length is 11 residues. The CDR3 coding sequence is TGCAGAAGCGGGGACGCCAATGAGCAGTTCTTC. Protein: CRSGDANEQFF.